One sample yielded the 28 T cell receptor beta chains listed below, sequenced in a study of CD8 T cells in Susac syndrome. When the RNA was reverse transcribed, random hexamers were used with an input of roughly 0.45 to 1 ug. TCRdb re-analysed the immunoSEQ multiplex PCR reads in MiXCR, keeping a single row per CDR3 protein. There are about 120,000 distinct CDR3 sequences in the sample; approximately 94% occur only once, and roughly 0.092% lies in the top ten. Sequencing input: CD4+ T cells from PBMCs. The receptors were sampled from a human donor in good health.

V is TRBV6-2 or TRBV6-3 and J is TRBJ2-1, with no clear D. Germline-derived CDR1 and CDR2 are MNHEY and SVGEGT. V was cut by 4 bases and J by 2 bases, with 9 bases left in between. The CDR3 runs 14 residues. The CDR3 region is CASSSNGAYNEQFF. CDR3 sequence (DNA): TGTGCCAGCAGTTCTAACGGCGCCTACAATGAGCAGTTCTTC.

The V and J genes are TRBV5-1 and TRBJ2-7, with D tentatively TRBD1 (5 bases). The V gene's germline CDR1 is SGHRS and CDR2 YFSETQ. The length of the CDR3 is 12 residues. The V and J ends lost 5 bases and 1 base respectively, with 7 bases between them. The CDR3 here is CASSRTSYEQYF. CDR3 nucleotide sequence: TGCGCCAGCAGTAGGACATCCTACGAGCAGTACTTC.

This clonotype was detected a few times. The chain carries TRBV30 and TRBJ2-2, with D unresolved. Germline V gives CDR1 GTSNPN, CDR2 SVGIG (reference sequence). V was clipped by 0 bases and J by 2 bases, with 10 bases between them. This CDR3 has 15 residues. The CDR3 coding sequence is TGTGCCTGGAGTGTGCGGCGGCTCAACACCGGGGAGCTGTTTTTT. It codes for CAWSVRRLNTGELFF.

The V and J genes are TRBV2 and TRBJ2-2; TRBD1 matches at 7 bases. Per germline, CDR1 SNHLY and CDR2 FYNNEI. CDR3 length: 15 amino acids. Unmatched junction bases numbered 10, after V lost 7 bases and J lost 5 bases. The CDR3 sequence: CASTLGQAGTGELFF. Written as DNA, the CDR3 is TGTGCCAGCACCCTCGGACAGGCGGGTACCGGGGAGCTGTTTTTT.

The gene calls are TRBV6-2 or TRBV6-3 and TRBJ2-5, with D tentatively TRBD1 or TRBD2 (5 bases each). The V end lost 6 bases, the J end lost 10 bases, and 12 bases lay between the germline ends. The CDR3 contains 11 residues. Germline V gene data show CDR1 as MNHEY and CDR2 as SVGEGT. The CDR3 sequence: CASSWDGGQYF. CDR3 sequence (DNA): TGTGCCAGCAGCTGGGACGGCGGCCAGTACTTC.

This clonotype was seen a single time. This chain links TRBV20-1 with TRBJ2-1; D tentatively reads TRBD1 or TRBD2 (6 bases each). CDR1 is DFQATT and CDR2 is SNEGSKA in the germline V gene (reference sequence). The CDR3 covers 16 residues. V gave up 0 bases and J gave up 5 bases, with 17 bases separating them. The CDR3 region is CSARDQGGSDDNEQFF. DNA of the CDR3: TGCAGTGCTAGAGATCAAGGGGGGAGCGATGACAATGAGCAGTTCTTC.

V usage is TRBV30 and J usage is TRBJ2-7; 8 bases align to TRBD2. The CDR3 runs 14 residues. Germline values: CDR1 GTSNPN, CDR2 SVGIG (reference sequence). Trimming removed 3 bases from V and 6 bases from J; junction bases left unmatched: 10. CDR3 DNA sequence: TGTGCCTGGAGGCTTGCAGGGACTAGTGGCGAGCAGTACTTC. Residues: CAWRLAGTSGEQYF.

The V gene is TRBV7-2, the J gene TRBJ2-6; 7 bases align to TRBD1. Looked up from germline, CDR1 is SGHTA and CDR2 is FQGNSA. CDR3 length: 18 amino acids. V lost 6 bases, J lost 0 bases, and 11 bases stayed unmatched. The CDR3, as DNA: TGTGCCAGCAGTCCCCGTCCAGGGGGAACCTCTGGGGCCAACGTCCTGACTTTC. This gives the protein CASSPRPGGTSGANVLTF.

The count of this clonotype is one. This chain joins TRBV28 and TRBJ2-7; 10 positions agree with TRBD1. V was pared by 5 bases and J by 1 base, with 5 bases of the junction left unmatched. In germline, CDR1 is MDHEN, CDR2 SYDVKM. This CDR3 is 15 amino acids long. The CDR3 bases are TGTGCCAGCAGTCTGTGGACAGGGGGTTCCTACGAGCAGTACTTC. Protein: CASSLWTGGSYEQYF.

The chain combines TRBV12-3 or TRBV12-4 with TRBJ1-4; 8 bases line up with TRBD1. V was clipped by 5 bases and J by 12 bases; unmatched bases: 8. The CDR3 has 13 amino acids. CDR3 in amino acids: CASSRTGKEELFF. For the CDR3, the DNA is TGTGCCAGCAGTAGGACAGGGAAGGAGGAACTGTTTTTT.

J is TRBJ2-3 and V is TRBV11-2, with D possibly TRBD1 on 6 matching bases. Trimming removed 5 bases from V and 5 bases from J, with 8 bases in between. Germline loops: CDR1 SGHAT, CDR2 FQNNGV. This CDR3 is 12 amino acids long. In DNA, the CDR3 is TGTGCCAGCAGCCAACAGGGAGATACGCAGTATTTT. Protein product: CASSQQGDTQYF. Combining the CDR3 with reference TRBV11-2 and TRBJ2-3 gives the whole variable domain EAGVAQSPRYKIIEKRQSVAFWCNPISGHATLYWYQQILGQGPKLLIQFQNNGVVDDSQLPKDRFSAERLKGVDSTLKIQPAKLEDSAVYLCASSQQGDTQYFGPGTRLTVL.

The chain recombines TRBV4-3 with TRBJ2-1; 8 bases are a match to TRBD2. CDR1 LGHNA and CDR2 YSLEER come from the germline V gene. Trimming cost V 3 bases and J 6 bases; bases outside gene matches: 10. The CDR3 has 16 residues. CDR3 loop: CASSQDLGTRGNEQFF. The CDR3, as DNA: TGCGCCAGCAGCCAGGATTTAGGGACTAGGGGCAATGAGCAGTTCTTC.

CDR3 sequence (DNA): TGTGCCAGCAGCCAAGACACTGGACAAGCTTTCTACGAGCAGTACTTC. It yields the protein CASSQDTGQAFYEQYF. V is TRBV4-2 and J is TRBJ2-7; D may be TRBD1 (5 bases). From germline, CDR1 is LGHNA and CDR2 YNFKEQ. There are 16 residues in the CDR3. Trimming removed 0 bases at V and 3 bases at J, with 15 bases between.

The chain uses TRBV24-1 and TRBJ2-1; perhaps TRBD1 as D (6 bases). The germline V gene encodes CDR1 KGHDR and CDR2 SFDVKD. The CDR3 is made up of 15 amino acids. V was cut by 3 bases and J by 2 bases, with 10 bases left in between. The CDR3 sequence is CATSDPGTTYNEQFF. The CDR3 DNA sequence: TGTGCCACCAGTGATCCCGGGACAACCTACAATGAGCAGTTCTTC.

The V and J genes are TRBV3-1 and TRBJ2-5, with 8 bases identical to TRBD1. V was pared by 2 bases and J by 5 bases, with 4 bases of the junction left unmatched. CDR1 is LGHDT, CDR2 YNNKEL, per germline (reference sequence). This CDR3 has 14 amino acids. The CDR3 is CASSQRQGRETQYF. DNA of the CDR3: TGTGCCAGCAGCCAACGACAGGGGAGGGAGACCCAGTACTTC.

CDR3 in amino acids: CASSLQLAAYNEQFF. CDR3 bases: TGTGCCAGCAGCTTACAACTAGCGGCGTACAATGAGCAGTTCTTC. J is TRBJ2-1 and V is TRBV7-3, with 8 bases identical to TRBD2. The CDR3 loop spans 15 amino acids. The J segment lost 4 bases and the V segment lost 2 bases, leaving 4 bases of the junction unmatched. CDR1 and CDR2 from the germline V gene are SGHTA and FQGTGA.

This clonotype was seen just once. This sequence joins TRBV6-5 and TRBJ2-3; TRBD2 matches at 12 bases. This CDR3 has 20 residues. Germline assignment: CDR1 MNHEY and CDR2 SVGAGI. V was pared by 0 bases and J by 2 bases, with 12 bases of the junction left unmatched. The CDR3 nucleotides are TGTGCCAGCAGTTACTCTGCGGCTAGCGGGAGGGCCTTCACCACAGATACGCAGTATTTT. Protein: CASSYSAASGRAFTTDTQYF.

The rearrangement links TRBV7-9 to TRBJ1-6; TRBD1 agrees at 8 bases. Germline CDR1 SEHNR, CDR2 FQNEAQ (reference sequence). CDR3 size: 16 residues. The ends lost 1 base at V and 10 bases at J; junction bases unmatched: 9. The CDR3 DNA is TGTGCCAGCAGCTTAGTCTCCGGACAGGGTGGGTCACCCCTCCACTTT. Amino acids: CASSLVSGQGGSPLHF.

The V call is TRBV7-3, the J call TRBJ2-7, with D tentatively TRBD2 (6 bases). CDR1 is SGHTA and CDR2 is FQGTGA in the germline V gene. With 5 bases removed from V and 7 bases from J, the gap between germline ends came to 15 bases. The CDR3 totals 13 residues. The CDR3 nucleotides are TGTGCCAGCAGCCCCCAGGGTGGGGGGGAGCAGTACTTC. This codes for CASSPQGGGEQYF.

The V call is TRBV3-1, the J call TRBJ1-2, with 9 bases matching TRBD1. There are 12 residues in the CDR3. Per germline, CDR1 LGHDT and CDR2 YNNKEL (reference sequence). V was pared by 4 bases and J by 8 bases, with 2 bases of the junction left unmatched. The CDR3 reads CASSRQGDGYTF. The CDR3 DNA is TGTGCCAGCAGCCGACAGGGGGACGGCTACACCTTC.

The CDR3 loop is CASSGTRVRDGRADTQYF. CDR3 DNA sequence: TGTGCCAGCAGCGGAACAAGAGTCAGGGATGGGCGCGCAGATACGCAGTATTTT. The rearrangement joins TRBV5-4 to TRBJ2-3; D is perhaps TRBD1 (5 bases). Germline V gene data show CDR1 as SGHNT and CDR2 as YYREEE (reference sequence). This CDR3 has 18 residues. V was shortened by 4 bases and J by 4 bases, with 25 bases between the two germline ends. Full variable domain (remainder filled in from reference TRBV5-4 and TRBJ2-3): ETGVTQSPTHLIKTRGQQVTLRCSSQSGHNTVSWYQQALGQGPQFIFQYYREEENGRGNFPPRFSGLQFPNYSSELNVNALELDDSALYLCASSGTRVRDGRADTQYFGPGTRLTVL.

The chain carries TRBV7-2 and TRBJ2-3; no firm D call. V dropped 1 base and J dropped 1 base, with 9 bases sitting between them. Germline V gives CDR1 SGHTA, CDR2 FQGNSA. This CDR3 is built from 15 residues. The CDR3 DNA reads as TGTGCCAGCAGCTTAGATGGGTCCCGCACAGATACGCAGTATTTT. It specifies CASSLDGSRTDTQYF.

The chain links TRBV29-1 to TRBJ2-2, with D perhaps assigned TRBD1 or TRBD2 (5 bases each). The CDR3 is made up of 15 amino acids. Germline loops: CDR1 SQVTM, CDR2 ANQGSEA. V was clipped by 6 bases and J by 7 bases, with 21 bases between them. The CDR3 region is CSVDTREGTRGELFF. In DNA, the CDR3 is TGCAGCGTCGACACTAGAGAGGGGACGCGCGGGGAGCTGTTTTTT.

This clonotype showed up just once. The junction differs from germline at one of its ends, possibly a read error. This chain uses TRBV12-3 or TRBV12-4 with TRBJ1-2; the match to TRBD1 covers 9 bases. This CDR3 contains 11 residues. The CDR3 DNA follows: TGTGCCAGCAGCATGAACCGGGACAGGGACTTC. Encoded protein: CASSMNRDRDF.

V usage is TRBV2 and J usage is TRBJ1-5; 7 bases align to TRBD1. Germline assignment: CDR1 SNHLY and CDR2 FYNNEI. The CDR3 is 13 residues long. The junction had 3 bases not matched to a gene; V was cut back by 8 bases and J by 2 bases. DNA for the CDR3: TGTGCCAGCGAGCAGGGGGGCAATCAGCCCCAGCATTTT. Residues: CASEQGGNQPQHF.

J is TRBJ2-7 and V is TRBV19; a weak D match, TRBD1 (6 bases). Germline-derived CDR1 and CDR2 are LNHDA and SQIVND (reference sequence). Trimming cost V 4 bases and J 5 bases, with 15 bases left between them. The CDR3 extends over 14 amino acids. The CDR3 nucleotides are TGTGCCAGTAGTACCCTAAGGGGACAACACGAGCAGTACTTC. Its translation is CASSTLRGQHEQYF.

V gene TRBV6-5 combines with J gene TRBJ2-7; TRBD1 aligns across 7 bases. Germline-derived CDR1 and CDR2 are MNHEY and SVGAGI. With V trimmed by 0 bases and J by 3 bases, 5 bases remained unmatched. The CDR3 has 15 residues. CDR3 protein: CASSYSGGAYYEQYF. The CDR3 DNA follows: TGTGCCAGCAGTTACTCAGGGGGCGCCTACTACGAGCAGTACTTC.

The rearrangement joins TRBV10-3 to TRBJ2-2; 8 positions match TRBD2. This CDR3 contains 17 residues. J was trimmed by 4 bases and V by 0 bases; bases with no gene match: 7. Germline CDR1 ENHRY, CDR2 SYGVKD. CDR3 coding DNA: TGTGCCATCAGTGAGTCCACGGGACTAGGGATCACCGGGGAGCTGTTTTTT. As protein: CAISESTGLGITGELFF.